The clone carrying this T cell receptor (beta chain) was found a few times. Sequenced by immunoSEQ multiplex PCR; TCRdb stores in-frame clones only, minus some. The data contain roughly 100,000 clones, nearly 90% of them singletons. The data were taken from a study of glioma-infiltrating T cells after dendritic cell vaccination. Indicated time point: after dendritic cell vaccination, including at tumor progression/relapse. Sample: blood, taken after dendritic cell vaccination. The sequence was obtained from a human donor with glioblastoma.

The CDR3, as DNA: TGTGCCAGCAGCTTACCGGGAGAACGGACTGGAAACACCATATATTTT. This encodes CASSLPGERTGNTIYF. The J gene is TRBJ1-3, the V gene TRBV7-3; no firm D call. This CDR3 has 16 residues. V lost 2 bases and J lost 2, with 13 bases in between. The germline CDR1 and CDR2 sequences are SGHTA and FQGTGA.